This entry lists 10 T cell receptor beta chains sequenced from one sample in a study of shared clonotypes between healthy human individuals. Assay used: immunoSEQ multiplex PCR; TCRdb lists only in-frame clones, some missing. The sample comprises more than 150,000 clones, 66% of which are singletons, and less than 11% rests with the top ten. Sequencing used memory CD4+ T cells sorted from blood. Subset here: CD45RA-negative fraction. The receptors shown here come from a man younger than 45 in good health.

The chain recombines TRBV5-1 with TRBJ1-5; perhaps TRBD1 as D (6 bases). The germline V and J ends were trimmed by 2 bases and 4 bases, with 13 bases remaining between them. The germline gives CDR1 SGHRS, CDR2 YFSETQ. The CDR3 loop spans 15 amino acids. CDR3 protein: CASSFEGTPNQPQHF. The CDR3 DNA sequence: TGCGCCAGCAGCTTTGAGGGGACACCTAATCAGCCCCAGCATTTT.

Only one count was recorded for this clone. The V gene is TRBV6-1, the J gene TRBJ2-3; D unresolved. Germline V gene data show CDR1 as MNHNS and CDR2 as SASEGT. Trimming took 3 bases from V and 2 from J, leaving 12 bases between them. The CDR3 is 15 residues long. The DNA for the CDR3 is TGTGCCAGCAGTGATGGGTTTAGGGCCACAGATACGCAGTATTTT. Protein product: CASSDGFRATDTQYF.

The V call is TRBV9, the J call TRBJ2-7, with 10 positions matching TRBD2. The CDR3 runs to 14 residues. Looked up from germline, CDR1 is SGDLS and CDR2 is YYNGEE. The trim removed 1 base at V and 7 bases at J, leaving 5 bases unmatched. For the CDR3, the DNA is TGTGCCAGCAGCGTATCACTAGCGGGAAGGGAGCAGTACTTC. This sequence encodes CASSVSLAGREQYF.

The V call is TRBV5-5, the J call TRBJ2-1; 9 bases fit TRBD2. The CDR3 consists of 15 residues. Germline V gives CDR1 SGHKS, CDR2 YYEKEE (reference sequence). J was trimmed by 5 bases and V by 0 bases; bases with no gene match: 3. DNA for the CDR3: TGTGCCAGCAGCTTGGGACTAGCGGCCAACAATGAGCAGTTCTTC. This encodes CASSLGLAANNEQFF.

A few counts support this clone. This sequence joins TRBV28 and TRBJ1-5, with 12 bases matching TRBD1. Germline V CDR1 and CDR2: MDHEN, SYDVKM. After removal of 4 bases from V and 7 bases from J, the junction contained 23 bases not matched to a gene. CDR3 length: 21 amino acids. CDR3 DNA sequence: TGTGCCAGCAGTTCCCTGGCGCCAACCGGGACAGGGGGCCGGGCAGGGCAGCCCCAGCATTTT. This codes for CASSSLAPTGTGGRAGQPQHF.

V usage is TRBV10-1 and J usage is TRBJ1-2, with D possibly TRBD1 on 5 matching bases. Per the germline V gene, CDR1 is WNHNN and CDR2 is SYGVQD (reference sequence). This CDR3 is built from 13 residues. Trimming left V 2 bases short and J 3 bases short, with 7 bases between. The CDR3 sequence: CASSEDSDYGYTF. The CDR3 nucleotides are TGCGCCAGCAGTGAGGACAGCGACTATGGCTACACCTTC.

This chain connects TRBV5-8 to TRBJ2-7; D is perhaps TRBD2 (5 bases). CDR3 size: 13 residues. V was clipped by 2 bases and J by 5 bases, with 11 bases between them. CDR1 is SGHTS, CDR2 YDEGEE, per germline. The CDR3 coding sequence is TGTGCCAGCAGCTTCGGCCACGGGGACGAGCAGTACTTC. Residues: CASSFGHGDEQYF.

This chain uses TRBV10-3 with TRBJ1-5; maybe TRBD1 (5 bases). Trimming stripped 6 bases from V and 2 bases from J, with 14 bases between. Germline CDR1 is ENHRY and CDR2 is SYGVKD. CDR3 length: 15 amino acids. Written as DNA, the CDR3 is TGTGCCATCAGAGATCCAAGGGGTGGCAATCAGCCCCAGCATTTT. Translated: CAIRDPRGGNQPQHF.

The chain has TRBV7-6 and TRBJ2-1; TRBD2 matches at 9 bases. V shed 5 bases and J 3 bases; nucleotides not matched to a gene: 8. Germline V gives CDR1 SGHVS, CDR2 FNYEAQ. This CDR3 has 16 amino acids. The CDR3 is CASSPRPSGNYNEQFF. The CDR3 nucleotides read TGTGCCAGCAGCCCGCGTCCTAGCGGGAACTACAATGAGCAGTTCTTC.

The V gene is TRBV29-1, the J gene TRBJ2-3; TRBD2 agrees at 8 bases. The length of the CDR3 is 13 residues. Germline CDR1 and CDR2: SQVTM and ANQGSEA. Unmatched junction bases numbered 3, after V lost 6 bases and J lost 1 base. The DNA for the CDR3 is TGCAGCGTAATGACTAGCGGCACAGATACGCAGTATTTT. Residues: CSVMTSGTDTQYF.